Listed below are T cell receptor beta chains from one sample, sequenced in a study of CD8 T cells in ankylosing spondylitis. Each CDR3 protein gets one entry after TCRdb re-called the 5' RACE reads with MiXCR. The sample lists around 330,000 distinct CDR3 sequences, around a tenth occurring once. Source material: blood, either unsorted or a sorted T cell fraction (not recorded which). The receptors shown here come from a female donor with ankylosing spondylitis or in good health (not recorded which). CDR3s include the opening cysteine and the closing phenylalanine or tryptophan. Each record gives: D gene, clone size, V gene, J gene, CDR3 DNA, CDR3 protein. The D gene is left open where the match is weak. Rows give clone size only sometimes, using once, few, many, or a class for an expanded clone.

-,many,TRBV6-2/TRBV6-3,TRBJ1-3,TGTGCCAGCAGTTTCCGACAGGTTGGGAATGGAAACACCATATATTTT,CASSFRQVGNGNTIYF
-,few,TRBV7-2,TRBJ2-7,TGTGCCAGCAGCCTCGGAACGACGGGCAACGAGCAGTACTTC,CASSLGTTGNEQYF
-,many,TRBV5-1,TRBJ2-1,TGCGCCAGCAGCTTGGCCGGACAGACATTCAATGAGCAGTTCTTC,CASSLAGQTFNEQFF
-,few,TRBV7-9,TRBJ2-1,TGTGCCAGCAGCTTAGCGGAGGCAGGGTGGAATGAGCAGTTCTTC,CASSLAEAGWNEQFF
-,-,TRBV21-1,TRBJ1-2,TGTGCCAGCAGCAAAGAATGTTACAGGGTGCGCATGTGGTACACCTTC,CASSKECYRVRMWYTF
-,many,TRBV10-3,TRBJ1-1,TGTGCCATCAGTGCCGACCCCCCTAGTAGGGTTTTGAACACTGAAGCTTTCTTT,CAISADPPSRVLNTEAFF
-,few,TRBV5-1,TRBJ2-5,TGCGCCAGCAGCTTGGTCCCGGGGCTTCAAGAGACCCAGTACTTC,CASSLVPGLQETQYF
TRBD1,few,TRBV27,TRBJ2-3,TGTGCCAGCAGTCCCGGGACAGGGAGGGCAGATACGCAGTATTTT,CASSPGTGRADTQYF
-,many,TRBV5-1,TRBJ2-3,TGCGCCAGCAGCTTGGGAGCCACCGTCGCGGATACGCAGTATTTT,CASSLGATVADTQYF
TRBD2,many,TRBV12-3/TRBV12-4,TRBJ2-1,TGTGCCAGCAGCCCTAATACTAGCGGGGGGGGTAATGAGCAGTTCTTC,CASSPNTSGGGNEQFF
-,few,TRBV4-2,TRBJ2-1,TGTGCCAGCAGCCGTTGGGGACCGGGGGACAATGAGCAGTTCTTC,CASSRWGPGDNEQFF
-,many,TRBV12-3/TRBV12-4,TRBJ2-5,TGTGCCAGCAGTTTCTTCAATCCCCAAGAGACCCAGTACTTC,CASSFFNPQETQYF
TRBD1,many,TRBV10-3,TRBJ2-4,TGTGCCATCAGTGGGGGACAGGAGAACATTCAGTACTTC,CAISGGQENIQYF
-,many,TRBV5-1,TRBJ2-1,TGCGCCAGCAGCTTACCCCAAAATGAGCAGTTCTTC,CASSLPQNEQFF
-,many,TRBV20-1,TRBJ1-5,TGCAGTGCTAGAGGGGACGGACGGAGCAATCAGCCCCAGCATTTT,CSARGDGRSNQPQHF
TRBD1,many,TRBV28,TRBJ2-4,TGTGCCAGCAGCGGGACAGGCCCCAAAAACATTCAGTACTTC,CASSGTGPKNIQYF
TRBD2,many,TRBV12-3/TRBV12-4,TRBJ2-2,TGTGCCAGCAGTCATCTAGCGGGGGGGTACACCGGGGAGCTGTTTTTT,CASSHLAGGYTGELFF
-,-,TRBV5-4,TRBJ2-3,TGTGCCAGCAGCATTAGTTTTTCGGATACGCAGTATTTT,CASSISFSDTQYF
TRBD2,many,TRBV20-1,TRBJ2-3,TGCAGTGCTAGAGCCGCGGGAGCGGGAGCGGCAGGTCATAGCACAGATACGCAGTATTTT,CSARAAGAGAAGHSTDTQYF
-,many,TRBV6-2/TRBV6-3,TRBJ1-5,TGTGCCAGCAGTTGGGGGTGGGGGGTTCAGCCCCAGCATTTT,CASSWGWGVQPQHF
-,many,TRBV5-4,TRBJ2-2,TGTGCCAGCAGCTTGGCAGGCGGCGGGGAGCTGTTTTTT,CASSLAGGGELFF
TRBD2,many,TRBV5-1,TRBJ2-5,TGCGCCAGCGGGACTAGCGGGGGTTTACAAGAGACCCAGTACTTC,CASGTSGGLQETQYF
-,few,TRBV11-2,TRBJ1-1,TGTGCCAGCAGCTTAGCCCGTTCAACAGGACCTGAAGCTTTCTTT,CASSLARSTGPEAFF
-,-,TRBV7-6,TRBJ1-2,TGTGCCAGCAGCCCGGGGCAAGCCAGAAATGGCTACACCTTC,CASSPGQARNGYTF
-,many,TRBV5-1,TRBJ2-2,TGCGCCAGCAGCTTGGTAGGACTGGCGAACACCGGGGAGCTGTTTTTT,CASSLVGLANTGELFF
-,many,TRBV29-1,TRBJ2-1,TGCAGCGTTGAGGCCACAGGGAATGAGCAGTTCTTC,CSVEATGNEQFF
-,many,TRBV12-3/TRBV12-4,TRBJ2-2,TGTGCCAGCAGTTTGGGCAGGACGAACACCGGGGAGCTGTTTTTT,CASSLGRTNTGELFF
TRBD2,once,TRBV4-3,TRBJ2-3,TGCGCCAGCAGCCAAGATCTAGCGGGGATCACAGATACGCAGTATTTT,CASSQDLAGITDTQYF
-,few,TRBV28,TRBJ2-1,TGTGCCAGCAGTTTCCCGGGGGAGGGGGAATATGGTGAGCAGTTCTTC,CASSFPGEGEYGEQFF
TRBD2,many,TRBV20-1,TRBJ2-5,TGCAGTGCTAGAGACGTTGTGGGAGGGACTAGCGGGAACCAAGAGACCCAGTACTTC,CSARDVVGGTSGNQETQYF
-,many,TRBV29-1,TRBJ2-7,TGCAGCGTTGAAGGGGGACGAGGGGGCGAGCAGTACTTC,CSVEGGRGGEQYF
-,many,TRBV5-1,TRBJ2-1,TGCGCCAGCAGCTTGGTCGACAGTAGCTATGAGCAGTTCTTC,CASSLVDSSYEQFF
TRBD2,many,TRBV9,TRBJ2-1,TGTGCCAGCAGCGTAATTGGGGGGGGGGAGTTTAATGAGCAGTTCTTC,CASSVIGGGEFNEQFF
-,many,TRBV4-2,TRBJ2-5,TGTGCCAGCAGCCGAACCCCAGGGACGCTGCAAGAGACCCAGTACTTC,CASSRTPGTLQETQYF
TRBD1,-,TRBV20-1,TRBJ1-5,TGCTGTGCAGACGGTTCCGGGACAGATAGCAATCAGCCCCAGCATTTT,CCADGSGTDSNQPQHF
-,many,TRBV20-1,TRBJ1-2,TGCAGTGCTAGTACTAACTATGGCTACACCTTC,CSASTNYGYTF
-,many,TRBV12-3/TRBV12-4,TRBJ2-1,TGTGCCAGCAGTTTGCTGGACACATACAATGAGCAGTTCTTC,CASSLLDTYNEQFF
-,few,TRBV27,TRBJ2-1,TGTGCCAGCCATGGGGGAGCGGTCTACAATGAGCAGTTCTTC,CASHGGAVYNEQFF
-,few,TRBV5-1,TRBJ2-3,TGCGCCAGCAGCCCACCTGTCGCAGATACGCAGTATTTT,CASSPPVADTQYF
TRBD1,-,TRBV7-9,TRBJ1-1,TGTGCCAGCAGCGTGGACAGGGGGCTGATCACTGAAGCTTTCTTT,CASSVDRGLITEAFF
-,-,TRBV7-2,TRBJ2-7,TGTGCCAGCAGCTTAGCCTCCACAGGGCACGAGCAGTACTTC,CASSLASTGHEQYF